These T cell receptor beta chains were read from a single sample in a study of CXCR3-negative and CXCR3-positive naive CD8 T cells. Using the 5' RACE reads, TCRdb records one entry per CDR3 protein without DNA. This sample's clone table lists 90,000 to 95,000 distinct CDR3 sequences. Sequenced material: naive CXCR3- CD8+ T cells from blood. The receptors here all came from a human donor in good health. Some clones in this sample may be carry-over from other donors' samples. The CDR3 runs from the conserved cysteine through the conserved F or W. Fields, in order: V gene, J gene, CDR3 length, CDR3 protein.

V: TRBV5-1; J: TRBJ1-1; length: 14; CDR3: CASDRTGPNTEAFF
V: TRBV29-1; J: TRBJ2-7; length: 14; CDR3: CSASGPGGFYEQYF
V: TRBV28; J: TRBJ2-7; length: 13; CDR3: CASSPGPTYEQYF
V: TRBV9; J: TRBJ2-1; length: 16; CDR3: CASSQPGPRFDNEQFF
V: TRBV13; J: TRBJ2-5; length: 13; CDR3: CASSTRGQETQYF
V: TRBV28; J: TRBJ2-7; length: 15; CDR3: CASSTGPPSSYEQYF
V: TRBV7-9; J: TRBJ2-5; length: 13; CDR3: CASSLPARETQYF
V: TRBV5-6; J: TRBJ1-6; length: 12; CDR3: CASSGSNSPLHF
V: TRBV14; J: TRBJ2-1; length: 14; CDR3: CASSEQGAYNEQFF
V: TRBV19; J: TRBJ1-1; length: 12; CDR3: CASSTRTGEAFF
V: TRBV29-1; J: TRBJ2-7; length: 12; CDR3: CSVILAGGEQYF
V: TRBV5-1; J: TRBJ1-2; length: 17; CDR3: CASTPTPTVQPGYGYTF
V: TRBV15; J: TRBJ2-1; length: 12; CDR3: CATRRPNNEQFF
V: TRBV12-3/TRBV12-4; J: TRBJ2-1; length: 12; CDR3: CASRTSRNEQFF
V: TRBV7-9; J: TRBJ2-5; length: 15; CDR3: CASSLALGLEETQYF
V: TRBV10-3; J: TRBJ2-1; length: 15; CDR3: CAISESEGIRNEQFF
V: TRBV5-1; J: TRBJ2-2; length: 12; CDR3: CASSWNTGELFF
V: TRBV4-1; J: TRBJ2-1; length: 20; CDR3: CASSQNQGLAGGVSYNEQFF
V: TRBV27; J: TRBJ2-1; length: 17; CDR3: CASSLLAGGFSYNEQFF
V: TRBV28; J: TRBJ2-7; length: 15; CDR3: CASSLWNSVVHEQYF
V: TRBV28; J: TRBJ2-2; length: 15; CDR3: CASSQGDGPTGELFF
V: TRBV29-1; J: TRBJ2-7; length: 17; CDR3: CSVRPSSGRAVENEQYF
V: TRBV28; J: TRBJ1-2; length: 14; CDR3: CASSFPGTVDGYTF
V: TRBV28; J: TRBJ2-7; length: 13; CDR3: CASKWTSSYEQYF
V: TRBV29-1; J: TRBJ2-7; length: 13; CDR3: CSVDDGYSYGQYF
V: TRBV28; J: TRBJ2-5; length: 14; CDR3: CASSLAGVGETQYF
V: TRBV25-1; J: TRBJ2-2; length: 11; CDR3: CASSSAGELFF
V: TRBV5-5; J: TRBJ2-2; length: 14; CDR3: CASSFEGETGELFF